Below, 27 T cell receptor beta chains from the same sample are listed, as sequenced in a study of blood T cell repertoires in COVID-19. Generated by immunoSEQ multiplex PCR, the TCRdb table keeps only in-frame clones and is missing some. The sample lists some 300,000 clones, around 88% seen once, with 5.5% to 7% in the top ten. The sequencing sample was made of peripheral blood. The receptors originated from a woman in her 30s who had recovered from COVID-19.

The rearrangement joins TRBV5-4 to TRBJ2-5; 9 bases are a match to TRBD1. With V trimmed by 4 bases and J by 1 base, 5 bases remained unmatched. Germline CDR1 and CDR2: SGHNT and YYREEE (reference sequence). CDR3 length equals 15 residues. The CDR3 is CASSTGQGFQETQYF. CDR3 sequence (DNA): TGTGCCAGCAGCACGGGACAGGGTTTCCAAGAGACCCAGTACTTC. The whole variable domain, remainder taken from reference TRBV5-4 and TRBJ2-5, is ETGVTQSPTHLIKTRGQQVTLRCSSQSGHNTVSWYQQALGQGPQFIFQYYREEENGRGNFPPRFSGLQFPNYSSELNVNALELDDSALYLCASSTGQGFQETQYFGPGTRLLVL.

J is TRBJ2-2 and V is TRBV29-1; 9 bases fit TRBD1. Germline loops: CDR1 SQVTM, CDR2 ANQGSEA. The CDR3 is made up of 16 amino acids. The V and J ends lost 8 bases and 2 bases, in that order; junction bases with no gene match: 12. The CDR3: CSSRGGQGENTGELFF. As DNA, the CDR3 is TGCAGCTCCCGCGGGGGACAGGGCGAAAACACCGGGGAGCTGTTTTTT.

This chain connects TRBV5-1 to TRBJ1-2; 8 nucleotides match TRBD1. The CDR3 totals 13 residues. Germline V gives CDR1 SGHRS, CDR2 YFSETQ. After removal of 4 bases from V and 7 bases from J, the junction contained 6 bases not matched to a gene. CDR3 amino acids: CASSNGQGGGYTF. The CDR3 coding sequence is TGCGCCAGCAGCAACGGACAGGGCGGTGGCTACACCTTC.

This clone was recorded only once. The chain links TRBV3-1 (or the pseudogene TRBV3-2) to TRBJ1-5, with 8 bases matching TRBD1. This CDR3 is built from 14 residues. Germline V gene lookup returns CDR1 LGHDT and CDR2 YNNKEL (reference sequence). V was clipped by 4 bases and J by 7 bases; unmatched bases: 6. CDR3 sequence (DNA): TGTGCCAGCAGCCCCGGACAGGGCGGACAGCCCCAGCATTTT. It specifies CASSPGQGGQPQHF.

The chain links TRBV7-2 to TRBJ1-1; D is possibly TRBD1 (5 bases). This CDR3 region has 13 residues. From germline, CDR1 is SGHTA and CDR2 FQGNSA. Between the trimmed V and J ends, which lost 4 bases and 4 bases, there was a span of 10 bases. This CDR3 is CASSSGLATEAFF. For the CDR3, the DNA is TGTGCCAGCAGCTCAGGGCTCGCCACTGAAGCTTTCTTT. The full variable domain, in which reference TRBV7-2 and TRBJ1-1 provide the parts outside the CDR3, is GAGVSQSPSNKVTEKGKDVELRCDPISGHTALYWYRQSLGQGLEFLIYFQGNSAPDKSGLPSDRFSAERTGGSVSTLTIQRTQQEDSAVYLCASSSGLATEAFFGQGTRLTVV.

This clone showed up just a few times. This chain's CDR3 is CSASWTGGYYEQYF. For the CDR3, the DNA is TGCAGTGCTAGTTGGACAGGGGGCTACTACGAGCAGTACTTC. The rearrangement joins TRBV20-1 to TRBJ2-7; 11 positions agree with TRBD1. Germline CDR1 DFQATT, CDR2 SNEGSKA (reference sequence). The ends lost 3 bases at V and 3 bases at J; junction bases unmatched: 4. The CDR3 is 14 residues long.

V and J are TRBV28 and TRBJ2-5, with 9 bases lining up with TRBD1. Germline V CDR1 and CDR2: MDHEN, SYDVKM. The CDR3 runs 16 residues. With V trimmed by 0 bases and J by 3 bases, 5 bases remained unmatched. The CDR3, as DNA: TGTGCCAGCAGTTTATGGGGACAGGGTGCGGAAGAGACCCAGTACTTC. Translated, it gives CASSLWGQGAEETQYF.

V and J are TRBV7-8 and TRBJ1-2, with TRBD1 matching over 8 bases. The CDR3 runs to 13 residues. Germline trimming cut 3 bases from V and 4 bases from J; bases unmatched to any gene: 1. The germline CDR1 and CDR2 sequences are SGHVS and FQNEAQ. The CDR3 bases are TGTGCCAGCAGCTTGGACAGGGTCTATGGCTACACCTTC. It translates to CASSLDRVYGYTF.

This chain links TRBV2 with TRBJ2-5, with D uncertain. The length of the CDR3 is 15 residues. Germline V gene lookup returns CDR1 SNHLY and CDR2 FYNNEI. The V end was cut by 5 bases, the J end by 2 bases, with 15 bases between. The CDR3: CASSTPPPTQETQYF. For the CDR3, the DNA is TGTGCCAGCAGTACCCCGCCACCTACGCAAGAGACCCAGTACTTC.

This clone was recorded once. The V gene is TRBV5-1, the J gene TRBJ2-2, with 9 nucleotides matching TRBD1. CDR1 is SGHRS, CDR2 YFSETQ, per germline. V was clipped by 4 bases and J by 2 bases; unmatched bases: 6. The CDR3 covers 16 residues. This CDR3 is CASSHGGQGNTGELFF. CDR3 sequence (DNA): TGCGCCAGCAGCCATGGGGGACAGGGAAACACCGGGGAGCTGTTTTTT.

The chain uses TRBV24-1 and TRBJ2-2; 8 bases align to TRBD1. The CDR3 spans 17 residues. Looked up from germline, CDR1 is KGHDR and CDR2 is SFDVKD. The V segment lost 5 bases and the J segment 1 base; nucleotides outside the gene matches: 8. The CDR3 DNA reads as TGTGCCACCAGTGGAGTCTCAGGGGGCCAGAACACCGGGGAGCTGTTTTTT. Its translation is CATSGVSGGQNTGELFF.

Details on this clone: The sample has other DNA sequences that encode this CDR3 too. The rearrangement joins TRBV4-1 to TRBJ1-1; possible D gene TRBD1, 5 bases. The CDR3 is 16 amino acids. V was pared by 2 bases and J by 4 bases, with 17 bases between. Germline CDR1 reads MGHRA; CDR2 reads YSYEKL. CDR3 nucleotides: TGCGCCAGCAGCCAAAGGAGAAGACAGTCCTTCACTGAAGCTTTCTTT. This codes for CASSQRRRQSFTEAFF.

J is TRBJ2-1 and V is TRBV5-1; 9 nucleotides agree with TRBD2. The germline CDR1 and CDR2 sequences are SGHRS and YFSETQ. Trimming removed 3 bases from V and 6 bases from J; junction bases left unmatched: 13. The CDR3 is 17 residues long. The CDR3 is CASSSARAGGPVNEQFF. For the CDR3, the DNA is TGCGCCAGCAGCTCGGCCCGTGCGGGGGGGCCTGTCAATGAGCAGTTCTTC.

Only a few counts were recorded for this clone. This chain joins TRBV19 and TRBJ1-2, with 7 bases lining up with TRBD1. The CDR3 runs to 16 residues. Trimming at V came to 3 bases and at J to 0 bases, leaving 7 bases not matched to a gene. From germline, CDR1 is LNHDA and CDR2 SQIVND (reference sequence). In DNA, the CDR3 is TGTGCCAGTAGTATGGCCAGGGGGGTTGCTAACTATGGCTACACCTTC. Its translation: CASSMARGVANYGYTF.

This chain links TRBV2 with TRBJ1-1; 9 nucleotides match TRBD1. V was clipped by 4 bases and J by 9 bases; unmatched bases: 6. The CDR3 has 13 residues. Germline-derived CDR1 and CDR2 are SNHLY and FYNNEI. CDR3 amino acids: CASSAEGTGKAFF. CDR3 bases: TGTGCCAGCAGTGCAGAGGGGACAGGGAAAGCTTTCTTT.

The chain combines TRBV28 with TRBJ2-7; the D is unclear. V was pared by 6 bases and J by 9 bases, with 15 bases between. CDR1 is MDHEN and CDR2 is SYDVKM in the germline V gene. CDR3 size: 12 residues. The CDR3 spells CASSSSGPGQYF. CDR3 coding DNA: TGTGCCAGCAGCTCCAGTGGTCCAGGGCAGTACTTC. Together with reference TRBV28 and TRBJ2-7, the CDR3 gives the full variable domain: DVKVTQSSRYLVKRTGEKVFLECVQDMDHENMFWYRQDPGLGLRLIYFSYDVKMKEKGDIPEGYSVSREKKERFSLILESASTNQTSMYLCASSSSGPGQYFGPGTRLTVT.

The CDR3 protein is CASSLTGDSNQPQHF. The CDR3 bases are TGTGCCAGCAGCCTGACAGGGGATAGCAATCAGCCCCAGCATTTT. J is TRBJ1-5 and V is TRBV5-4; 8 nucleotides match TRBD1. This CDR3 has 15 amino acids. Germline V gene lookup returns CDR1 SGHNT and CDR2 YYREEE (reference sequence). V was clipped by 4 bases and J by 0 bases; unmatched bases: 3.

The sample holds one count of this clone. The chain uses TRBV7-2 and TRBJ2-7; 7 bases are shared with TRBD1. Germline values: CDR1 SGHTA, CDR2 FQGNSA. The junction had 7 bases not matched to a gene; V was cut back by 1 base and J by 4 bases. The CDR3 spans 15 residues. The CDR3: CASSLGRGSLYEQYF. CDR3 sequence (DNA): TGTGCCAGCAGCTTAGGCAGGGGGAGTTTATACGAGCAGTACTTC.

The rearrangement uses TRBV5-1 and TRBJ2-6; D is perhaps TRBD1 (6 bases). Germline CDR1 is SGHRS and CDR2 is YFSETQ. Trimming shortened V by 4 bases and J by 4 bases, and 6 bases separated the two germline ends. CDR3 length: 13 amino acids. The CDR3 coding sequence is TGCGCCAGCAGCGGGACAGGGGCCAACGTCCTGACTTTC. The encoded protein is CASSGTGANVLTF.

The chain couples TRBV19 to TRBJ2-7, with a possible D match to TRBD1 (6 bases). Germline CDR1 is LNHDA and CDR2 is SQIVND (reference sequence). Trimming left V 2 bases short and J 0 bases short, with 11 bases between. The CDR3 contains 15 residues. CDR3 in amino acids: CASSILTGSSYEQYF. CDR3 DNA sequence: TGTGCCAGTAGTATATTGACAGGTTCCTCCTACGAGCAGTACTTC.

The J gene is TRBJ1-1, the V gene TRBV6-5; D not certain. The V gene lost 0 bases and the J gene lost 2 bases, with 10 bases spanning the gap. In germline, CDR1 is MNHEY, CDR2 SVGAGI. There are 15 residues in the CDR3. The CDR3: CASSYSRSINTEAFF. The CDR3 coding sequence is TGTGCCAGCAGTTACTCTAGATCGATAAACACTGAAGCTTTCTTT.

The chain uses TRBV3-1 (or the pseudogene TRBV3-2) and TRBJ1-2; D is uncertain. V gave up 6 bases and J gave up 0 bases, with 17 bases separating them. This CDR3 contains 16 residues. Germline CDR1 is LGHDT and CDR2 is YNNKEL (reference sequence). CDR3 in DNA: TGTGCCAGCAGGCCATTGGGGATACTAGCTAACTATGGCTACACCTTC. It yields the protein CASRPLGILANYGYTF.

J is TRBJ1-6 and V is TRBV11-1, with TRBD1 as a possible D gene (6 bases). The CDR3 extends over 13 amino acids. Germline V gives CDR1 SGHAT, CDR2 FQDESV (reference sequence). V was clipped by 1 base and J by 10 bases, with 8 bases between them. In nucleotides, the CDR3 is TGTGCCAGCAGCTTAGGGGGGCGATCACCCCTCCACTTT. Encoded protein: CASSLGGRSPLHF.

The chain carries TRBV6-2 or TRBV6-3 and TRBJ2-7, with TRBD2 identical over 14 bases. The CDR3 totals 18 residues. V was pared by 2 bases and J by 3 bases, with 9 bases of the junction left unmatched. In germline, CDR1 is MNHEY, CDR2 SVGEGT. This CDR3 reads CASSYRTSGGRQVYEQYF. DNA for the CDR3: TGTGCCAGCAGTTACCGGACTAGCGGGGGGCGGCAGGTCTACGAGCAGTACTTC.

This chain connects TRBV18 to TRBJ1-1; 7 nucleotides agree with TRBD1. Germline CDR1 and CDR2: KGHSH and LQKENI. The CDR3 runs 14 residues. V was pared by 3 bases and J by 1 base, with 2 bases of the junction left unmatched. Here the CDR3 DNA reads TGTGCCAGCTCACCTAACAGGGGGAACACTGAAGCTTTCTTT. Protein product: CASSPNRGNTEAFF. Using reference TRBV18 and TRBJ1-1 for the parts outside the CDR3, the full variable domain is NAGVMQNPRHLVRRRGQEARLRCSPMKGHSHVYWYRQLPEEGLKFMVYLQKENIIDESGMPKERFSAEFPKEGPSILRIQQVVRGDSAAYFCASSPNRGNTEAFFGQGTRLTVV.

Remarks on this clone: This sample also contains other DNA sequences that code for the same CDR3. The chain is built from TRBV4-2 and TRBJ2-1, with TRBD1 as a possible D gene (6 bases). Deletions cut 0 bases from V and 4 bases from J, with 13 bases between. CDR1 LGHNA and CDR2 YNFKEQ come from the germline V gene. CDR3 size: 16 residues. CDR3 coding DNA: TGTGCCAGCAGCCAAGATCGGGCAGGGACATACAATGAGCAGTTCTTC. This gives the protein CASSQDRAGTYNEQFF.

Points on this clone: Other DNA sequences in the same sample also yield this CDR3. The V gene is TRBV15, the J gene TRBJ1-3; unclear D gene. Per the germline V gene, CDR1 is LNHNV and CDR2 is YYDKDF (reference sequence). Trimming left V 0 bases short and J 4 bases short, with 10 bases between. This CDR3 comprises 15 residues. CDR3 residues: CATSRDRGSGNTIYF. DNA for the CDR3: TGTGCCACCAGCAGAGATCGAGGATCCGGAAACACCATATATTTT.